This entry features one TCR beta chain sequence. The antigen this receptor binds is unknown. No qualities accompany the bases; no much larger clone lies one base away. Including the terminal cysteine and phenylalanine, the CDR3 comprises 14 residues. Of the read, only the CDR3 DNA is kept; its 42 bases are in frame from base 1. Sequences SGHDT (CDR1) and YYEEEE (CDR2) are obtained from the germline V gene. V is clipped by 1 base and J by 9 bases, and the sequence between their germline boundaries is 14 bases long. The immunoSEQ Assay, a bias-controlled multiplex PCR, was used to amplify TCRbeta CDR3 regions from genomic DNA. The study's processing was this. Nucleated cell counts per sample were estimated from amplification of reference gene primers within the assay. To quantify the absolute abundance of each unique TCRbeta CDR3 rearrangement, sequence reads were collapsed and filtered. For each sample, productive Simpson clonality was calculated as the square root of Simpson's diversity index across productive rearrangements. Drawn from immuneACCESS, this table holds only the in-frame rearrangements with V and J called that TCRdb kept. Clones are partly lost; checked studies trace under half to an unresolved V gene and leave the rest unexplained. V, J and clone size are those of that table, while D and trimming were read from the DNA. In all, the sample holds 180,000 or so clones, and roughly nine tenths of those were seen once. Of the sample, approximately 6.7% is held by the ten largest clones.

These data come from a study of blood T cell repertoires in COVID-19 (dated by TCRdb to about 2020). Study-level background: Samples from collaborators originated in the United States, Italy and Spain and spanned both the acute and convalescent phases of COVID-19. The material from the prospective study consisted of cDNA or gDNA derived from T cells, B-cell-depleted T cells, or PBMCs. Subjects who had been exposed to COVID-19, were actively infected with it, or had recovered from it provided the deeply sampled blood TCRbeta repertoires that made up the dataset. The repertoires were made available in a free public database intended to serve as a resource for research on the immune response to SARS-CoV-2. Samples were obtained from the ongoing ImmuneRACE study (first 160 participants) and from about 1,300 subjects provided by 6 global collaborators. The sample metadata nearly always contained a de-identified subject ID, COVID-19 status, age in years and sex. Where available, HLA class I and class II types were taken from metadata supplied by the sample provider and were not determined by assay-based typing. Overall results and qualifications from the work: The amount of clinical and demographic metadata varied by source and participant and was provided uncurated.

Collaborating institutions collected whole blood in K2EDTA tubes following their own protocols. For TCRbeta analysis, collaborator samples were shipped as frozen whole blood, as isolated PBMCs, or as DNA extracted from either sample type. Sequenced material: peripheral blood. This receptor was taken from a man aged 35 to 55 with acute or convalescent COVID-19. The rearrangement combines TRBV5-6 with TRBJ2-1; TRBD2 is possibly the D segment (6 matching bases). The CDR3 corresponds to CASSLRVTSTEQFF. At the DNA level, the sequence is TGTGCCAGCAGCTTGAGGGTCACTAGCACTGAGCAGTTCTTC.